These 5 T cell receptor beta chains were all obtained from the same sample, sequenced in a study of vaccination effects on CD4 cells after COVID-19. Their recognized antigens are unknown. The method was immunoSEQ multiplex PCR; TCRdb's version includes in-frame clones alone and lacks a portion of them. Among approximately 70,000 clones listed, around 73% were seen once. Once cultured for 10 days, the cells underwent separation to obtain CD4+ T cells. Two-dose vaccination with either BNT162b2 or mRNA-1273 was given to the participants. Source: CD4+ T cells from PBMCs cultured without peptide, taken after COVID-19 vaccination. These receptors were obtained from a human donor who received a COVID-19 vaccine.

The chain joins TRBV6-5 to TRBJ2-1; D uncertain. The ends were cut back, 6 bases at V and 5 bases at J, with 5 bases in the middle. Germline assignment: CDR1 MNHEY and CDR2 SVGAGI. The CDR3 is 11 residues long. CDR3: CASRINNEQFF. The CDR3 DNA follows: TGTGCCAGCAGGATAAACAATGAGCAGTTCTTC.

V and J are TRBV5-4 and TRBJ1-1; D remains ambiguous. This CDR3 has 13 residues. Germline V CDR1 and CDR2: SGHNT, YYREEE (reference sequence). Trimming left V 3 bases short and J 1 base short, with 7 bases between. The CDR3 loop is CASSSISNTEAFF. CDR3 DNA sequence: TGTGCCAGCAGCTCGATCTCGAACACTGAAGCTTTCTTT.

The V gene is TRBV7-2, the J gene TRBJ1-3; D uncertain. Germline V lookup: CDR1 SGHTA, CDR2 FQGNSA. V dropped 5 bases and J dropped 0 bases, with 14 bases sitting between them. This CDR3 comprises 16 residues. In DNA, the CDR3 is TGTGCCAGCAGCCCCCTACCGAAGAGCTCTGGAAACACCATATATTTT. It translates to CASSPLPKSSGNTIYF.

The chain is built from TRBV2 and TRBJ2-3, with TRBD1 matching 7 bases. Germline V gene data show CDR1 as SNHLY and CDR2 as FYNNEI. This CDR3 comprises 15 residues. V trimming: 4 bases; J trimming: 3 bases; junction bases outside the gene matches: 7. CDR3 protein: CASSADRDWTDTQYF. CDR3 DNA: TGTGCCAGCAGTGCCGACAGGGATTGGACAGATACGCAGTATTTT.

This clone was recorded once. The V and J genes are TRBV18 and TRBJ1-2, with 11 bases identical to TRBD1. J lost 8 bases, V lost 4 bases, and 6 bases had no gene match. This CDR3 is 14 amino acids long. Germline assignment: CDR1 KGHSH and CDR2 LQKENI. The CDR3 loop is CASSQGQGAIGYTF. Written as DNA, the CDR3 is TGTGCCAGCTCACAAGGACAGGGGGCGATAGGCTACACCTTC. Full variable domain (outside the CDR3, taken from reference TRBV18 and TRBJ1-2): NAGVMQNPRHLVRRRGQEARLRCSPMKGHSHVYWYRQLPEEGLKFMVYLQKENIIDESGMPKERFSAEFPKEGPSILRIQQVVRGDSAAYFCASSQGQGAIGYTFGSGTRLTVV.